This note documents a single T cell receptor (beta chain) sequence. Germline assignment: CDR1 SGHTS and CDR2 YDEGEE. This CDR3 spans 14 amino acids. The ends were cut back, 4 bases at V and 4 bases at J, with 11 bases in the middle. Data came from immunoSEQ multiplex PCR; TCRdb stores just in-frame clones and leaves some out. The repertoire holds roughly 180,000 clones, about nine tenths seen once, with 1.5% to 2% in the top ten. This entry belongs to a study of T cell responses to AZD1222 COVID-19 vaccine. The chain carries TRBV5-8 and TRBJ1-4, with no clear D. The source is an adult who received the AZD1222 COVID-19 vaccine. Material: peripheral blood, obtained 28 days after the second AZD1222 dose. Here the CDR3 reads CASSIIRHNEKLFF. Written as DNA, the CDR3 is TGTGCCAGCAGCATCATACGTCATAATGAAAAACTGTTTTTT. Full variable domain (rest looked up from reference TRBV5-8 and TRBJ1-4): EAGVTQSPTHLIKTRGQQATLRCSPISGHTSVYWYQQALGLGLQFLLWYDEGEERNRGNFPPRFSGRQFPNYSSELNVNALELEDSALYLCASSIIRHNEKLFFGSGTQLSVL.